This T cell receptor beta chain comes out of a study of vaccination effects on CD4 cells after COVID-19. Study at large: The vaccine given was either BNT162b2 or mRNA-1273, in two doses. Sample donation by two convalescent patients took place 16 days and one week before vaccination.

In its sample, this clone was seen once. Its antigen remains unknown. Here immunoSEQ multiplex PCR was the method, and the copy in TCRdb shows in-frame clones only, minus some. The top ten clones hold around 4.6% of a sample with 63,000 or so clones, around 70% of them seen once. V was cut by 0 bases and J by 0 bases, with 7 bases left in between. The CDR3 totals 15 residues. Germline loops: CDR1 SGHNT, CDR2 YYREEE (reference sequence). Before any sequencing was done, the ViraFEST assay used viral peptide pools to expand antigen-specific CD4+ T cells. Subsequent to a culture period of approximately 11 days, CD4+ T cells were isolated. The individual was infected with SARS-CoV-2 between March and December 2020, as confirmed by PCR. Cultivation was performed at about 1.8 million PBMC per well with 8.5 to 10 IU/ml IL-2 and roughly 9.9 ug/ml peptides added. Cultures had half their medium replaced with IL-2 medium on days 3 and 7.

The TCR comes from a human donor who had a prior SARS-CoV-2 infection. Sequencing used CD4+ T cells from PBMCs cultured with HIV peptides, obtained before COVID-19 vaccination. Regarding subset: HIV-1 Nef peptide pool negative control/reference culture. The chain combines TRBV5-4 with TRBJ2-4; no reliable D call. The CDR3 sequence is CASSLGAQAKNIQYF. CDR3 in DNA: TGTGCCAGCAGCTTGGGGGCACAAGCCAAAAACATTCAGTACTTC.